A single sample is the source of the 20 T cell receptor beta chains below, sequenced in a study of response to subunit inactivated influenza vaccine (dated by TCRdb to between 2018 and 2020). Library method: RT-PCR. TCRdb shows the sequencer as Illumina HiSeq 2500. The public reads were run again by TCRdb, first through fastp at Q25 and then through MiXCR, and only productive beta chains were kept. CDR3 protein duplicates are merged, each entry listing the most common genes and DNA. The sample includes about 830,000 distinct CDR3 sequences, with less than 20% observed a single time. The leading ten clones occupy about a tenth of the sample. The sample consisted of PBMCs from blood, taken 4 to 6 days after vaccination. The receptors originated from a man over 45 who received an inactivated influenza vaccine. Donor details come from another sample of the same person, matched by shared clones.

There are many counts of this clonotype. This chain's CDR3 is CASSRGPLDEQFF. The DNA of the CDR3 is TGTGCCAGCAGCCGTGGACCATTGGATGAGCAGTTCTTC. The chain couples TRBV5-5 to TRBJ2-1, with D unresolved. Germline CDR1 is SGHKS and CDR2 is YYEKEE (reference sequence). The CDR3 extends over 13 amino acids. Trimming stripped 4 bases from V and 8 bases from J, with 13 bases between. Full variable domain (missing parts from reference TRBV5-5 and TRBJ2-1): DAGVTQSPTHLIKTRGQQVTLRCSPISGHKSVSWYQQVLGQGPQFIFQYYEKEERGRGNFPDRFSARQFPNYSSELNVNALLLGDSALYLCASSRGPLDEQFFGPGTRLTVL.

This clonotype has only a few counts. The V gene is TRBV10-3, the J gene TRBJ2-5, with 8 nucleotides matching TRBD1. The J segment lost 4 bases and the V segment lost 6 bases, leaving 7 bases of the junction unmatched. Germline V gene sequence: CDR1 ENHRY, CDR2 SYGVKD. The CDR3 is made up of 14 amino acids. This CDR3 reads CAIRGQGVGETQYF. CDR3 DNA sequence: TGTGCCATCAGAGGACAGGGTGTCGGAGAGACCCAGTACTTC.

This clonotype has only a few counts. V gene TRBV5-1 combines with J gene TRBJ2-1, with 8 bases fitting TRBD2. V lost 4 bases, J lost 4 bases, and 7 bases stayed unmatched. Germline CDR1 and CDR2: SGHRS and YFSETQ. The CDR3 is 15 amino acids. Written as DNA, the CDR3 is TGCGCCAGCAGCCGGGAGGGCATTCAGTACAATGAGCAGTTCTTC. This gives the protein CASSREGIQYNEQFF.

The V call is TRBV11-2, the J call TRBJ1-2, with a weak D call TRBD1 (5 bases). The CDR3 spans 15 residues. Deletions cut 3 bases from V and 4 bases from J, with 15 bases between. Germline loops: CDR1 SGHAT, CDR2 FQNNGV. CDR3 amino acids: CASSFGQGQVYGYTF. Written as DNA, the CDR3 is TGTGCCAGCAGCTTCGGACAAGGTCAAGTCTATGGCTACACCTTC.

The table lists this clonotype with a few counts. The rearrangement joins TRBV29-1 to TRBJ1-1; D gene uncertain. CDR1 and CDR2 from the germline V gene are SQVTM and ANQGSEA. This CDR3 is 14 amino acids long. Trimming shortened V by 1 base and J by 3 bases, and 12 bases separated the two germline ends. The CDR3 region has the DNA TGCAGCGTTGAAGTCCACGGCAGAGACACTGAAGCTTTCTTT. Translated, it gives CSVEVHGRDTEAFF.

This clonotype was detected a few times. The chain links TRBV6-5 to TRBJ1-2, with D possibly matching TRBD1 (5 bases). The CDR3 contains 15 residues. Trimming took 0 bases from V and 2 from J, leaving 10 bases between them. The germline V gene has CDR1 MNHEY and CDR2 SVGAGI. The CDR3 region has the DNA TGTGCCAGCAGTTACTCGAGGGGTATGAACTATGGCTACACCTTC. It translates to CASSYSRGMNYGYTF.

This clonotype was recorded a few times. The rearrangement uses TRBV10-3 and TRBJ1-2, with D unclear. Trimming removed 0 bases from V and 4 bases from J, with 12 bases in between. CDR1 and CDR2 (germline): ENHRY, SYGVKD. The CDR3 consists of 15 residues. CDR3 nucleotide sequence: TGTGCCATCAGTGAGTCAACTCTAGGCTCCTATGGCTACACCTTC. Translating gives CAISESTLGSYGYTF.

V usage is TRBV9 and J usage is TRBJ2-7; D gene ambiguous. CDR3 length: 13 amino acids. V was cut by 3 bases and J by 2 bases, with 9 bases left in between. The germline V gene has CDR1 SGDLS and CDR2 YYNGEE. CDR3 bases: TGTGCCAGCAGCGACAGCATCACCTACGAGCAGTACTTC. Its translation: CASSDSITYEQYF.

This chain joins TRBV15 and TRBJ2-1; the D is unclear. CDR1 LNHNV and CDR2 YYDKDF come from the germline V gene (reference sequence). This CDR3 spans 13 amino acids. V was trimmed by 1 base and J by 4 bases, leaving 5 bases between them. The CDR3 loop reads CATSRVVYNEQFF. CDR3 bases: TGTGCCACCAGCAGAGTGGTTTACAATGAGCAGTTCTTC.

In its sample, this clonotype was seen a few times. The CDR3 nucleotides are TGTGCCAGCAGTTTGCACGGACCCTACGAGCAGTACTTC. Translating it yields CASSLHGPYEQYF. The chain combines TRBV28 with TRBJ2-7; D call uncertain. CDR1 and CDR2 (germline): MDHEN, SYDVKM. The CDR3 contains 13 residues. Trimming took 3 bases from V and 2 from J, leaving 8 bases between them.

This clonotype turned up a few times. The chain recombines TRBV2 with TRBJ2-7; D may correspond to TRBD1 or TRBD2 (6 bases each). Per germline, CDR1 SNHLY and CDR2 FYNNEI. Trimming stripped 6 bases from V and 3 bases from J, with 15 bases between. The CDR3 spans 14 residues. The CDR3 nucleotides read TGTGCCAGCAGGCTCGTTGGAGGGGGCTACGAGCAGTACTTC. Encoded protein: CASRLVGGGYEQYF.

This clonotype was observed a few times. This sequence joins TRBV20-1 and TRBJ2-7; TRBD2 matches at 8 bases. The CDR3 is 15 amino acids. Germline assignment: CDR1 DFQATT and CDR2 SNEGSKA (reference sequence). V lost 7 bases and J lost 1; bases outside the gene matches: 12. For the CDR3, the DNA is TGCAGTGTTACAACGGGACTAGACATATCCTACGAGCAGTACTTC. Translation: CSVTTGLDISYEQYF.

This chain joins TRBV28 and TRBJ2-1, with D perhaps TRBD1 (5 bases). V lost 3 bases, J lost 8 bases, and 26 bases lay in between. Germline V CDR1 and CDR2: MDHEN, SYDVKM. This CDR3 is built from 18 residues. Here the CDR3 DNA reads TGTGCCAGCAGTTTTATACCCCCGCGCAGGGCCGGCATATATGAGCAGTTCTTC. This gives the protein CASSFIPPRRAGIYEQFF.

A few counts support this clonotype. The DNA for the CDR3 is TGTGCCAGCAGCTTGCCATTCACCGGGGAGCTGTTTTTT. Amino acids: CASSLPFTGELFF. The chain combines TRBV5-6 with TRBJ2-2; D unclear. The ends were cut back, 1 base at V and 4 bases at J, with 5 bases in the middle. This CDR3 contains 13 residues. CDR1 and CDR2 from the germline V gene are SGHDT and YYEEEE. Full variable domain (outside the CDR3, taken from reference TRBV5-6 and TRBJ2-2): DAGVTQSPTHLIKTRGQQVTLRCSPKSGHDTVSWYQQALGQGPQFIFQYYEEEERQRGNFPDRFSGHQFPNYSSELNVNALLLGDSALYLCASSLPFTGELFFGEGSRLTVL.

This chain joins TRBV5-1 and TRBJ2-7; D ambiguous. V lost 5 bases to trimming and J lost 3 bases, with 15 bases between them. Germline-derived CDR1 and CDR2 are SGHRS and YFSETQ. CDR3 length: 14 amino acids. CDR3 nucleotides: TGCGCCAGCAGGTCGATGATTTTGCACTACGAGCAGTACTTC. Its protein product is CASRSMILHYEQYF.

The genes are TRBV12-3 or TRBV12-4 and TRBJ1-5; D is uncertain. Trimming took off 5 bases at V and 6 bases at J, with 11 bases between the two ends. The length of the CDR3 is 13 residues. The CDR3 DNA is TGTGCCAGCAGTCTTGGGTTGAGTCAGCCCCAGCATTTT. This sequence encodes CASSLGLSQPQHF.

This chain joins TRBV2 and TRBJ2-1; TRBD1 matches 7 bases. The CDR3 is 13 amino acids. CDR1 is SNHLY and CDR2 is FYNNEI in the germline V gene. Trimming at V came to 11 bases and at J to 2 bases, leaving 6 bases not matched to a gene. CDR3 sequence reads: CARRDSAYNEQFF. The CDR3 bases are TGTGCCCGCCGGGACAGTGCCTACAATGAGCAGTTCTTC.

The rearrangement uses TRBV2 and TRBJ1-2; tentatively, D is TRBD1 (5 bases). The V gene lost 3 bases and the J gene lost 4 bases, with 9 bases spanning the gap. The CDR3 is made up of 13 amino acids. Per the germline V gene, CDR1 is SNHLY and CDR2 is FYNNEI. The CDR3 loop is CASSEARAYGYTF. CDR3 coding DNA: TGTGCCAGCAGTGAGGCCAGGGCCTATGGCTACACCTTC.

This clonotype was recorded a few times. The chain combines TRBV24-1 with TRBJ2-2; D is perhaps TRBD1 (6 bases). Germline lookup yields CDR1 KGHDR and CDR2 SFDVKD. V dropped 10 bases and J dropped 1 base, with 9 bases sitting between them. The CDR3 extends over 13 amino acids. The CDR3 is CATSGQNTGELFF. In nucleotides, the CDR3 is TGTGCCACGTCGGGACAGAACACCGGGGAGCTGTTTTTT.

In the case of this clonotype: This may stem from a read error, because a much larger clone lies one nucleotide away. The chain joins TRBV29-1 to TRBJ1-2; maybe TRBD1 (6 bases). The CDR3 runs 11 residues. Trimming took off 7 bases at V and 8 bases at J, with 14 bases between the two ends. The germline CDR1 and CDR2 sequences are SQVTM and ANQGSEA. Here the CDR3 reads CSAVAGGGYTF. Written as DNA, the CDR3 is TGCAGCGCTGTAGCCGGGGGCGGCTACACCTTC.